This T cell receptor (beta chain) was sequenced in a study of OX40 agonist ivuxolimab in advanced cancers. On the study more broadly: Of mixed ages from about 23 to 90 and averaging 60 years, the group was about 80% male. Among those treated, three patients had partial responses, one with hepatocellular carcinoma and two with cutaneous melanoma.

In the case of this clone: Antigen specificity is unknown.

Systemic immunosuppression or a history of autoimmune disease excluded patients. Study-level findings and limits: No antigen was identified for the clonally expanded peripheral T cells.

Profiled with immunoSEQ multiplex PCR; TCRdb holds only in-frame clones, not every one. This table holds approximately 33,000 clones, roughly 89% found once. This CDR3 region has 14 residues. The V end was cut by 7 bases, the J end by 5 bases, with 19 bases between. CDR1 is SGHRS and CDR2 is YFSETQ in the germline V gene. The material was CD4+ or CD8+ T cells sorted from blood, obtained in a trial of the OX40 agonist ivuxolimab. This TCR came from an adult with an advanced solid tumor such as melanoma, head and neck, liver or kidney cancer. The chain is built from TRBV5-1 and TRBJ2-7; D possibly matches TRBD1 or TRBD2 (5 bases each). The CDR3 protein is CASGPEKGTDEQYF. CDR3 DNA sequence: TGCGCCAGCGGCCCTGAGAAGGGGACCGACGAGCAGTACTTC.